The 24 T cell receptor beta chains in this list originate from one sample, sequenced in a study of naive and memory T cell subsets. General observations from the study: A few larger clonotypes appeared in naive repertoires, especially CD8, possibly memory cells re-expressing CD45RA.

An equimolar mix of two oligonucleotides served as the beta constant-region primer for TRBC1 and TRBC2. The ligated cDNA underwent four PCR rounds using SP2 and nested alpha and beta constant-region primers. TCRdb independently ran MiXCR on the UMI-ligation and nested PCR reads; one entry per CDR3 protein. The sample has over 100,000 distinct CDR3 sequences, roughly 15% seen once. Antigen specificity for these receptors is unknown. Material for sequencing was naive CD8+ T cells from blood. Source of these receptors: a human donor in good health.

This rearrangement joins TRBV27 to TRBJ1-2, with D perhaps TRBD1 (6 bases). The V and J ends lost 6 bases and 0 bases respectively, with 14 bases between them. Germline V CDR1 and CDR2: MNHEY, SMNVEV (reference sequence). CDR3 size: 15 residues. The CDR3 sequence is CASRPTGYTNYGYTF. The CDR3 region has the DNA TGTGCCAGCAGGCCGACAGGCTACACTAACTATGGCTACACCTTC.

This rearrangement joins TRBV6-1 to TRBJ2-6; TRBD1 might be the D (6 bases). The CDR3 has 17 residues. V dropped 7 bases and J dropped 0 bases, with 16 bases sitting between them. The germline CDR1 and CDR2 sequences are MNHNS and SASEGT. The CDR3 sequence: CASTETGLSSGANVLTF. DNA of the CDR3: TGTGCCAGCACGGAGACAGGCCTCTCCTCTGGGGCCAACGTCCTGACTTTC.

This rearrangement joins TRBV7-9 to TRBJ2-1; a possible D gene is TRBD2 (5 bases). CDR1 and CDR2 from the germline V gene are SEHNR and FQNEAQ (reference sequence). The V gene lost 1 base and the J gene lost 6 bases, with 16 bases spanning the gap. The CDR3 consists of 16 residues. The CDR3 spells CASSLVLLEYLNEQFF. The CDR3 nucleotides are TGTGCCAGCAGCTTAGTCCTACTAGAGTACCTCAATGAGCAGTTCTTC.

This clonotype has ten or more counts. V gene TRBV6-2 or TRBV6-3 combines with J gene TRBJ2-3; no definite D call. With 2 bases removed from V and 4 bases from J, the gap between germline ends came to 10 bases. Germline V lookup: CDR1 MNHEY, CDR2 SVGEGT. The CDR3 runs 14 residues. In DNA form, the CDR3 reads TGTGCCAGCAGTTACCTCGCGGCGCCAGATACGCAGTATTTT. Translated: CASSYLAAPDTQYF.

Here the CDR3 reads CASTGTVSYNEQFF. DNA of the CDR3: TGTGCCAGCACCGGGACCGTCTCCTACAATGAGCAGTTCTTC. The J gene is TRBJ2-1, the V gene TRBV11-1; D may correspond to TRBD1 or TRBD2 (5 bases each). Germline V gives CDR1 SGHAT, CDR2 FQDESV (reference sequence). The V gene lost 7 bases and the J gene lost 0 bases, with 10 bases spanning the gap. This CDR3 is 14 amino acids long.

In this sample, this clonotype turned up many times. V is TRBV4-3 and J is TRBJ2-3; 9 nucleotides match TRBD1. Germline assignment: CDR1 LGHNA and CDR2 YSLEER. V trimming: 3 bases; J trimming: 5 bases; junction bases outside the gene matches: 9. CDR3 size: 16 residues. CDR3 sequence reads: CASSQQQGALGDTQYF. The CDR3 region has the DNA TGCGCCAGCAGCCAGCAACAGGGGGCTCTCGGAGATACGCAGTATTTT.

The rearrangement uses TRBV11-2 and TRBJ2-1; weak D call: TRBD2 (6 bases). Trimming pared 2 bases from V and 4 bases from J, leaving 12 bases between. This CDR3 comprises 15 residues. Germline lookup yields CDR1 SGHAT and CDR2 FQNNGV. CDR3 bases: TGTGCCAGCAGCTTAATCCACGGGGGATACAATGAGCAGTTCTTC. It specifies CASSLIHGGYNEQFF.

This clonotype has only a few counts. The chain combines TRBV7-3 with TRBJ2-1; D might be TRBD1 or TRBD2, each matching 5 bases. Trimming took 5 bases from V and 5 from J, leaving 16 bases between them. Germline loops: CDR1 SGHTA, CDR2 FQGTGA. The CDR3 runs 15 residues. The CDR3 DNA is TGTGCCAGCAGCGAATCCGGGGCTAACAACAATGAGCAGTTCTTC. Translated: CASSESGANNNEQFF.

The chain couples TRBV28 to TRBJ1-5; perhaps TRBD1 as D (5 bases). Germline V gives CDR1 MDHEN, CDR2 SYDVKM. Trimming removed 2 bases from V and 5 bases from J, with 16 bases in between. The CDR3 consists of 16 residues. Written as DNA, the CDR3 is TGTGCCAGCAGTTTAATTCTGGGGACGGCATATCAGCCCCAGCATTTT. Translation: CASSLILGTAYQPQHF. The variable domain in full, completed from reference TRBV28 and TRBJ1-5, reads DVKVTQSSRYLVKRTGEKVFLECVQDMDHENMFWYRQDPGLGLRLIYFSYDVKMKEKGDIPEGYSVSREKKERFSLILESASTNQTSMYLCASSLILGTAYQPQHFGDGTRLSIL.

The sample holds a few counts of this clonotype. The chain uses TRBV12-3 or TRBV12-4 and TRBJ2-2, with a weak D call TRBD1 (6 bases). Trimming pared 3 bases from V and 2 bases from J, leaving 10 bases between. The CDR3 spans 15 residues. The CDR3 protein is CASSFGTPNTGELFF. Written as DNA, the CDR3 is TGTGCCAGCAGTTTTGGGACACCTAACACCGGGGAGCTGTTTTTT.

The chain has TRBV7-9 and TRBJ2-1; D is unclear. V lost 3 bases and J lost 9, with 9 bases in between. This CDR3 contains 12 residues. CDR1 and CDR2 from the germline V gene are SEHNR and FQNEAQ (reference sequence). This chain's CDR3 is CASSLVLGEQFF. CDR3 bases: TGTGCCAGCAGCTTGGTCCTGGGTGAGCAGTTCTTC.

This clonotype was seen more than once but under ten times. The chain is built from TRBV11-2 and TRBJ2-1; D gene unclear. Between the trimmed V and J ends, which lost 5 bases and 6 bases, there was a span of 11 bases. The CDR3 covers 13 residues. CDR1 and CDR2 (germline): SGHAT, FQNNGV. This CDR3 is CASSVSAANEQFF. As DNA, the CDR3 is TGTGCCAGCAGCGTTAGTGCGGCCAATGAGCAGTTCTTC.

This clonotype was counted ten times or more. The V gene is TRBV27, the J gene TRBJ2-3; either TRBD1 or TRBD2 may fit D (5 bases each). This CDR3 has 14 amino acids. Trimming took off 8 bases at V and 3 bases at J, with 15 bases between the two ends. Germline V gives CDR1 MNHEY, CDR2 SMNVEV (reference sequence). The CDR3 here is CASARGRTTDTQYF. The CDR3 coding sequence is TGTGCCAGCGCGAGGGGCAGGACGACAGATACGCAGTATTTT.

The genes are TRBV5-4 and TRBJ1-1; perhaps TRBD1 as D (5 bases). The CDR3 length is 12 residues. Germline V gene data show CDR1 as SGHNT and CDR2 as YYREEE (reference sequence). Between the trimmed V and J ends, which lost 4 bases and 4 bases, there was a span of 8 bases. For the CDR3, the DNA is TGTGCCAGCAGCCGTGACAGCACTGAAGCTTTCTTT. The encoded protein is CASSRDSTEAFF.

The chain recombines TRBV12-3 or TRBV12-4 with TRBJ2-3; the match to TRBD1 covers 7 bases. The length of the CDR3 is 15 residues. V lost 6 bases and J lost 1; bases outside the gene matches: 7. The CDR3 region is CASSLTGLGTDTQYF. The CDR3 coding sequence is TGTGCCAGCAGCCTGACAGGGTTGGGCACAGATACGCAGTATTTT.

The sample holds a few counts of this clonotype. This chain uses TRBV4-1 with TRBJ1-2, with 11 nucleotides matching TRBD1. Germline V gene data show CDR1 as MGHRA and CDR2 as YSYEKL. The CDR3 consists of 14 residues. V was pared by 4 bases and J by 8 bases, with 6 bases of the junction left unmatched. In DNA, the CDR3 is TGCGCCAGCAGCCCGGACAGGGGGCATGAAGGCTACACCTTC. Protein product: CASSPDRGHEGYTF.

This clonotype was recorded at least ten times. The rearrangement uses TRBV12-3 or TRBV12-4 and TRBJ2-5, with D tentatively TRBD2 (6 bases). This CDR3 region has 14 residues. Trimming left V 6 bases short and J 5 bases short, with 16 bases between. CDR3 in amino acids: CASSPRSGGETQYF. CDR3 nucleotide sequence: TGTGCCAGCAGCCCACGGTCAGGAGGGGAGACCCAGTACTTC.

This clonotype was found a few times. The genes are TRBV29-1 and TRBJ2-1; D not resolved. Germline CDR1 is SQVTM and CDR2 is ANQGSEA. The CDR3 sequence is 12 residues long. V was shortened by 5 bases and J by 5 bases, with 10 bases between the two germline ends. The CDR3 protein is CSVSSGNNEQFF. The CDR3 DNA follows: TGCAGCGTTTCCTCCGGTAACAATGAGCAGTTCTTC.

This clonotype has more than one count but fewer than ten. The J gene is TRBJ1-6, the V gene TRBV4-1; D unclear. Trimming took 1 base from V and 9 from J, leaving 13 bases between them. The length of the CDR3 is 15 residues. The germline V gene encodes CDR1 MGHRA and CDR2 YSYEKL. DNA for the CDR3: TGCGCCAGCAGCCAAGTTCATCAGGCTGCTTCACCCCTCCACTTT. It translates to CASSQVHQAASPLHF.

The chain combines TRBV5-5 with TRBJ2-7; D may be TRBD1 or TRBD2 (5 bases each). This CDR3 is built from 14 residues. CDR1 is SGHKS and CDR2 is YYEKEE in the germline V gene (reference sequence). V was trimmed by 4 bases and J by 5 bases, leaving 16 bases between them. The CDR3 loop is CASSRGDPLNEQYF. CDR3 DNA: TGTGCCAGCAGCCGTGGGGACCCATTAAACGAGCAGTACTTC.

This clonotype was counted a few times. The chain joins TRBV12-3 or TRBV12-4 to TRBJ1-2; D is unresolved. V was clipped by 1 base and J by 4 bases, with 7 bases between them. The CDR3 contains 13 residues. The CDR3 here is CASSLEASYGYTF. CDR3 DNA sequence: TGTGCCAGCAGTTTAGAGGCCAGCTATGGCTACACCTTC.

This clonotype was observed at least ten times. The chain is built from TRBV20-1 and TRBJ2-1; 11 nucleotides match TRBD2. Germline assignment: CDR1 DFQATT and CDR2 SNEGSKA (reference sequence). Trimming at V came to 5 bases and at J to 2 bases, leaving 5 bases not matched to a gene. The CDR3 totals 15 residues. The CDR3 region is CSAGPTSGTYNEQFF. Written as DNA, the CDR3 is TGCAGTGCTGGACCGACTAGCGGGACCTACAATGAGCAGTTCTTC.

The rearrangement uses TRBV29-1 and TRBJ2-5; 9 bases are shared with TRBD2. CDR1 and CDR2 from the germline V gene are SQVTM and ANQGSEA. The junction had 8 bases not matched to a gene; V was cut back by 2 bases and J by 1 base. This CDR3 is built from 16 residues. The CDR3 sequence is CSVEPFIAGAQETQYF. Written as DNA, the CDR3 is TGCAGCGTTGAACCATTTATAGCGGGAGCCCAAGAGACCCAGTACTTC. Based on the CDR3 plus reference TRBV29-1 and TRBJ2-5, the full variable domain is SAVISQKPSRDICQRGTSLTIQCQVDSQVTMMFWYRQQPGQSLTLIATANQGSEATYESGFVIDKFPISRPNLTFSTLTVSNMSPEDSSIYLCSVEPFIAGAQETQYFGPGTRLLVL.

This clonotype came up many times. This chain connects TRBV13 to TRBJ1-6; tentative D call: TRBD1 (6 bases). The CDR3 is 14 residues long. V was clipped by 4 bases and J by 10 bases, with 14 bases between them. CDR1 and CDR2 from the germline V gene are PRHDT and FYEKMQ (reference sequence). CDR3 sequence reads: CASSSRGGGSPLHF. The CDR3 coding sequence is TGTGCCAGCAGCTCCAGGGGAGGGGGGTCACCCCTCCACTTT.